Listed below are T cell receptor beta chains from one sample, sequenced in a study of CD8+ T cells in alopecia areata. The assay was immunoSEQ multiplex PCR, and TCRdb's table has in-frame clones only and misses some. Of some 150,000 clones in the sample, approximately 90% were seen once. Sample: CD8+ T cells sorted from blood, taken at week 4, from a patient treated with tofacitinib. The source is a human donor with alopecia areata. Both conserved end residues are part of each CDR3. The D gene is left open where the match is weak. Where a row states a size, it is once, few, many or the class of an expanded clone; other rows omit it.

cdr3_aa cdr3_nt v_call d_call j_call clone_size
CASSAQRDEQFF TGTGCCAGCAGCGCCCAACGCGATGAGCAGTTCTTC TRBV7-9 . TRBJ2-1 .
CAWSVSVSYEQYF TGTGCCTGGAGTGTTTCCGTTTCCTACGAGCAGTACTTC TRBV30 . TRBJ2-7 few
CASSLGSTSYGYTF TGTGCCAGCAGTCTAGGGAGTACCTCATATGGCTACACCTTC TRBV27 . TRBJ1-2 few
CASSLRGANTEAFF TGTGCCAGTAGTCTTAGAGGGGCGAACACTGAAGCTTTCTTT TRBV19 . TRBJ1-1 .
CATRPGQGPTGELFF TGTGCCACCCGACCGGGACAGGGGCCGACCGGGGAGCTGTTTTTT TRBV27 TRBD1 TRBJ2-2 .
CASSLGSAVDEQFF TGTGCCAGCAGTTTAGGTTCGGCGGTGGATGAGCAGTTCTTC TRBV27 . TRBJ2-1 .
CASISGTSLYEQYF TGTGCCAGCATCTCCGGGACTAGTCTCTACGAGCAGTACTTC TRBV6-6 TRBD2 TRBJ2-7 once
CAGSLAINNEQFF TGTGCCGGCAGCTTAGCCATTAACAATGAGCAGTTCTTC TRBV7-7 . TRBJ2-1 .
CASSLAPSGDNEQFF TGTGCCAGCAGCTTAGCGCCTAGCGGGGACAATGAGCAGTTCTTC TRBV7-8 TRBD2 TRBJ2-1 .
CASNETSGYASTDTQYF TGCGCCAGCAACGAGACTAGCGGGTATGCTAGCACAGATACGCAGTATTTT TRBV10-1 TRBD2 TRBJ2-3 .
CASSLGSEQYF TGCGCCAGCAGCCTGGGGTCCGAGCAGTACTTC TRBV4-1 . TRBJ2-7 .
CASSLGPEAFF TGTGCCAGCAGTTTGGGCCCGGAGGCTTTCTTT TRBV27 . TRBJ1-1 .
CASGMARGSSEQYF TGTGCCAGCGGAATGGCCAGGGGAAGCAGCGAGCAGTACTTC TRBV27 . TRBJ2-7 .
CASSQVNTDNEQFF TGCGCCAGCAGCCAAGTAAACACGGACAATGAGCAGTTCTTC TRBV4-1 . TRBJ2-1 once
CASAPGVTEQYF TGTGCCAGCGCTCCGGGAGTGACCGAGCAGTACTTC TRBV5-5 . TRBJ2-7 .